This T cell receptor beta chain derives from a study of T cells in Graves' hyperthyroidism and ophthalmopathy. TCR beta CDR3 sequences were amplified from RNA transcripts. The TCR CDR3 was amplified in a first-round RT-PCR using the HTBI primer set. TCRdb ran MiXCR on the multiplex PCR reads and lists one entry per CDR3 protein. Of hundreds of thousands of distinct CDR3 sequences listed, around 24% are singletons. CDR3 length equals 12 residues. Germline V gene sequence: CDR1 MDHEN, CDR2 SYDVKM. Deletions cut 7 bases from V and 5 bases from J, with 11 bases between. This clonotype showed up many times.

The sequence derives from a woman between 35 and 50 years old with Graves' ophthalmopathy. The J gene is TRBJ2-5, the V gene TRBV28; D gene unclear. What was sequenced was blood. DNA of the CDR3: TGTGCCAGCAACTCACGACGGGAGACCCAGTACTTC. Its protein is CASNSRRETQYF.